Listed below are T cell receptor beta chains from one sample, sequenced in a study of post-analysis software for immune sequencing data. Using its own MiXCR run on the PCR reads, TCRdb lists one record per CDR3 protein. The table includes roughly 430,000 distinct CDR3 sequences, 30% to 40% detected once. Sequencing was carried out using blood. These receptors were obtained from a girl aged 2 to 10 with multiple sclerosis. The CDR3 runs from the conserved cysteine through the conserved F or W. The D gene is left open where the match is weak. Expanded clones are given a class, and other clones once, few, many or no size at all.

J,D,V,size,DNA,CDR3
TRBJ2-1,TRBD1,TRBV5-5,.,TGTGCCAGCAGCTCTTCGGACAGGCCCCACAATGAGCAGTTCTTC,CASSSSDRPHNEQFF
TRBJ2-1,TRBD1,TRBV20-1,few,TGCAGTGCCCCGCCTAGACAGGGGTACGATGAGCAGTTCTTC,CSAPPRQGYDEQFF
TRBJ2-6,.,TRBV12-3/TRBV12-4,few,TGTGCCAGCAGTTTATATACAGGGAGCTTCAACGTCCTGACTTTC,CASSLYTGSFNVLTF
TRBJ2-1,TRBD1,TRBV28,few,TGTGCCAGCGGGGGGGACAGGGGTTACGGGCAGTTCTTC,CASGGDRGYGQFF
TRBJ2-5,.,TRBV29-1,.,TGCAGCGTTCGAGTTCTCACAGACTCTAATAGGACCCAGTACTTC,CSVRVLTDSNRTQYF
TRBJ2-4,TRBD2,TRBV20-1,.,TGCAGTGCTAGAGATTCCCTCGGGGGGGCGTCGGCCAAAAACATTCAGTACTTC,CSARDSLGGASAKNIQYF
TRBJ2-3,TRBD2,TRBV3-1,few,TGTGCCAGCAGCTTACGGGGGGTAAGCCCAGATACGCAGTATTTT,CASSLRGVSPDTQYF
TRBJ2-7,.,TRBV12-3/TRBV12-4,.,TGTGCCAGCAGTTCAATGTACCGTTCCTACGAGCAGTACTTC,CASSSMYRSYEQYF
TRBJ2-5,.,TRBV20-1,.,TGCAGTGCTACCCGGCCCGCGGAGACCCAGTACTTC,CSATRPAETQYF
TRBJ1-2,.,TRBV5-5,.,TGTGCCAGCAGCTGGGAAGGACGGGACGGCTACACCTTC,CASSWEGRDGYTF
TRBJ2-7,TRBD1,TRBV6-1,few,TGTGCCAGCAGCCGACAGGGGGGACTGCGATCCTACGAGCAGTACTTC,CASSRQGGLRSYEQYF
TRBJ2-1,.,TRBV2,few,TGTGCCAGCAGTGAATTCCGAGCGAACAATGAGCAGTTCTTC,CASSEFRANNEQFF
TRBJ2-1,.,TRBV15,few,TGTGCCACCAGCAGAGCAGGGGATTGGGTAGATGAGCAGTTCTTC,CATSRAGDWVDEQFF
TRBJ2-5,TRBD2,TRBV10-3,few,TGTGCCATCACATCCCAAATAAAGACCGGGACGGGGGGGACCCAGTACTTC,CAITSQIKTGTGGTQYF
TRBJ2-7,.,TRBV28,few,TGTGCCAGCAGTTTGGGGGACACCATATACTACGAGCAGTACTTC,CASSLGDTIYYEQYF
TRBJ2-7,.,TRBV4-3,.,TGCGCCAGCAGCCAAGTTATACAGGGGGACTACAATGAGCAGTACTTC,CASSQVIQGDYNEQYF
TRBJ2-1,TRBD2,TRBV11-1,.,TGTGCCAGCAGCCTAGCGGGAGTCGGGTCCTACAATGAGCAGTTCTTC,CASSLAGVGSYNEQFF